Following are 3 T cell receptor beta chains from one sample sequenced in a study of human T cells and chemical hapten exposure (dated by TCRdb to about 2021). The method was RACE. The sequencing machine was a NextSeq 500. Using fastp at Q25 and MiXCR, TCRdb reprocessed the public reads and kept productive beta chains. Records with the same CDR3 protein are collapsed into one entry carrying the most frequent genes and DNA. The sample contains more than 300,000 distinct CDR3 sequences, roughly 6% of them found a single time. The ten largest account for about 8.7% of the sample. The meaning of the sample's time point label: pre-sensitization, week 0. The treatment or condition label corresponds to: therapeutic diphenylcyclopropenone sensitization with weekly scalp DPC. The source was whole blood, collected in connection with sensitization to the hapten diphenylcyclopropenone (DPC). Receptors were obtained from a woman aged 18-29 years with alopecia areata. Some clones in this sample may be carry-over from other donors' samples.

The genes are TRBV7-9 and TRBJ1-1; the match to TRBD1 covers 7 bases. Germline CDR1 reads SEHNR; CDR2 reads FQNEAQ (reference sequence). Losses at the gene ends were 0 bases for V and 1 base for J; bases not matched to a gene: 20. The CDR3 is 21 residues long. This CDR3 is CASSLALGLWNGGQSNTEAFF. The CDR3 DNA follows: TGTGCCAGCAGCTTAGCGCTAGGACTGTGGAACGGGGGACAGTCGAACACTGAAGCTTTCTTT.

This clonotype showed up many times. The rearrangement joins TRBV2 to TRBJ1-5; tentatively, D is TRBD1 (6 bases). V lost 4 bases and J lost 2, with 9 bases in between. This CDR3 has 14 amino acids. Germline V gene lookup returns CDR1 SNHLY and CDR2 FYNNEI. In DNA form, the CDR3 reads TGTGCCAGCAGTGGTGCAGGGGGCAATCAGCCCCAGCATTTT. Translation: CASSGAGGNQPQHF.

At least ten counts were recorded for this clonotype. The V gene is TRBV20-1, the J gene TRBJ2-5, with TRBD2 identical over 9 bases. J was trimmed by 5 bases and V by 3 bases; bases with no gene match: 10. Per the germline V gene, CDR1 is DFQATT and CDR2 is SNEGSKA (reference sequence). The CDR3 covers 15 residues. The CDR3 nucleotides are TGCAGTGCTAGGACTAGCGGTCCCTTGCAGGAGACCCAGTACTTC. This gives the protein CSARTSGPLQETQYF.